Listed here are 27 T cell receptor beta chains from one sample, sequenced in a study of blood T cell repertoires in COVID-19. The data were produced by immunoSEQ multiplex PCR, yet TCRdb's version contains in-frame clones alone and is incomplete. The sample includes around 300,000 clones, about 86% of them seen just once. Sequenced sample: peripheral blood. Receptor source: a woman in her thirties who had recovered from COVID-19.

This chain links TRBV29-1 with TRBJ1-1; D is ambiguous. Trimming took off 5 bases at V and 2 bases at J, with 6 bases between the two ends. Germline-derived CDR1 and CDR2 are SQVTM and ANQGSEA. The CDR3 spans 11 residues. CDR3 bases: TGCAGCGTTATCGTAAACACTGAAGCTTTCTTT. As protein: CSVIVNTEAFF.

This clone is a singleton in its sample. Additional DNA sequences in this sample encode the identical CDR3. This chain uses TRBV12-3 or TRBV12-4 with TRBJ1-5; D is unresolved. This CDR3 region has 13 residues. V shed 0 bases and J shed 7 bases, with 7 bases lying between them. In DNA form, the CDR3 reads TGTGCCAGCAGTTTAGCGGGAGACCAGCCCCAGCATTTT. Its protein product is CASSLAGDQPQHF.

CDR3 sequence reads: CASSPRTSGTHTGELFF. Here the CDR3 DNA reads TGTGCCAGCAGCCCCAGGACTAGCGGGACACACACCGGGGAGCTGTTTTTT. The V and J genes are TRBV7-9 and TRBJ2-2, with 12 bases fitting TRBD2. This CDR3 is 17 amino acids long. V dropped 5 bases and J dropped 3; count of bases not matched to a gene: 7. Germline V gives CDR1 SEHNR, CDR2 FQNEAQ (reference sequence). The whole variable domain, filled in from reference TRBV7-9 and TRBJ2-2, reads DTGVSQNPRHKITKRGQNVTFRCDPISEHNRLYWYRQTLGQGPEFLTYFQNEAQLEKSRLLSDRFSAERPKGSFSTLEIQRTEQGDSAMYLCASSPRTSGTHTGELFFGEGSRLTVL.

The V gene is TRBV7-8, the J gene TRBJ2-2, with D perhaps matching TRBD2 (6 bases). The CDR3 totals 19 residues. CDR1 SGHVS and CDR2 FQNEAQ come from the germline V gene. V shed 2 bases and J shed 3 bases, with 22 bases lying between them. CDR3 bases: TGTGCCAGCAGCTTATGGTTGTTCGGGGGATCCCGAGACACCGGGGAGCTGTTTTTT. Protein sequence: CASSLWLFGGSRDTGELFF. The full variable domain, with the rest looked up from reference TRBV7-8 and TRBJ2-2, is GAGVSQSPRYKVAKRGQDVALRCDPISGHVSLFWYQQALGQGPEFLTYFQNEAQLDKSGLPSDRFFAERPEGSVSTLKIQRTQQEDSAVYLCASSLWLFGGSRDTGELFFGEGSRLTVL.

The V gene is TRBV28, the J gene TRBJ2-2; 8 nucleotides align to TRBD1. V lost 5 bases to trimming and J lost 7 bases; unmatched junction nucleotides: 9. This CDR3 comprises 15 residues. The germline gives CDR1 MDHEN, CDR2 SYDVKM. DNA of the CDR3: TGTGCCAGCAGTGCCGGACAGGGAGATATCGGGGAGCTGTTTTTT. Translated: CASSAGQGDIGELFF.

V and J are TRBV29-1 and TRBJ2-7, with D possibly being TRBD2 (6 bases). This CDR3 is built from 13 residues. V gave up 4 bases and J gave up 2 bases, with 12 bases separating them. CDR1 and CDR2 from the germline V gene are SQVTM and ANQGSEA. This CDR3 reads CSVVVAETYEQYF. In nucleotides, the CDR3 is TGCAGCGTTGTAGTAGCGGAAACCTACGAGCAGTACTTC.

This rearrangement joins TRBV6-5 to TRBJ1-6; a weak D match, TRBD1 (5 bases). CDR1 is MNHEY and CDR2 is SVGAGI in the germline V gene. The CDR3 totals 13 residues. The V end was cut by 11 bases, the J end by 9 bases, with 17 bases between. Written as DNA, the CDR3 is TGTGCCGTAGGCCCAGGGATTCGTTCACCCCTCCACTTT. Amino acid sequence: CAVGPGIRSPLHF.

This chain uses TRBV27 with TRBJ2-3; a weak D match, TRBD1 (6 bases). V was clipped by 5 bases and J by 6 bases, with 12 bases between them. The CDR3 is 13 residues long. Germline V lookup: CDR1 MNHEY, CDR2 SMNVEV (reference sequence). The CDR3 loop is CASSLYRVDTQYF. As DNA, the CDR3 is TGTGCCAGCAGTCTGTACAGGGTTGATACGCAGTATTTT.

V gene TRBV27 combines with J gene TRBJ2-1, with TRBD1 identical over 7 bases. In germline, CDR1 is MNHEY, CDR2 SMNVEV (reference sequence). This CDR3 spans 12 amino acids. After removal of 4 bases from V and 13 bases from J, the junction contained 7 bases not matched to a gene. CDR3 sequence reads: CASSYGTAPQFF. In DNA form, the CDR3 reads TGTGCCAGCAGTTATGGGACAGCCCCACAGTTCTTC.

The CDR3 sequence is CAWSTRQYSNQPQHF. The CDR3 DNA is TGTGCCTGGAGTACCCGACAGTATAGCAATCAGCCCCAGCATTTT. The chain has TRBV30 and TRBJ1-5, with D possibly TRBD1 on 5 matching bases. In germline, CDR1 is GTSNPN, CDR2 SVGIG (reference sequence). The CDR3 runs to 15 residues. The germline V and J ends were trimmed by 2 bases and 0 bases, with 11 bases remaining between them.

The genes are TRBV3-1 (or the pseudogene TRBV3-2) and TRBJ2-7, with D perhaps TRBD1 (6 bases). Germline V gives CDR1 LGHDT, CDR2 YNNKEL (reference sequence). The CDR3 totals 14 residues. V was shortened by 0 bases and J by 1 base, with 7 bases between the two germline ends. The CDR3 bases are TGTGCCAGCAGCCAAGACGGACAGTCCTACGAGCAGTACTTC. Encoded protein: CASSQDGQSYEQYF.

The chain is built from TRBV5-5 and TRBJ1-5; no definite D call. V lost 0 bases, J lost 9 bases, and 10 bases lay in between. Germline V gene sequence: CDR1 SGHKS, CDR2 YYEKEE (reference sequence). The CDR3 runs 13 residues. The DNA of the CDR3 is TGTGCCAGCAGCTTGGAAGCGCAGACGCCCCAGCATTTT. It is translated as CASSLEAQTPQHF.

A note on this clone: A read error may produce the germline difference seen at one junction end. This rearrangement joins TRBV2 to TRBJ2-7; possible D gene TRBD2, 6 bases. The CDR3 has 14 residues. The V gene's germline CDR1 is SNHLY and CDR2 FYNNEI. The CDR3 DNA reads as TGTGCCAGCAGTCTACTAGCCGGGTCCTCCGAGCAGTACTTC. Protein product: CASSLLAGSSEQYF. Drawing the rest from reference TRBV2 and TRBJ2-7, the complete variable domain is EPEVTQTPSHQVTQMGQEVILRCVPISNHLYFYWYRQILGQKVEFLVSFYNNEISEKSEIFDDQFSVERPDGSNFTLKIRSTKLEDSAMYFCASSLLAGSSEQYFGPGTRLTVT.

This clone occurred a few times. The rearrangement links TRBV5-6 to TRBJ1-1, with D uncertain. This CDR3 comprises 14 residues. Germline V CDR1 and CDR2: SGHDT, YYEEEE. Trimming shortened V by 5 bases and J by 0 bases, and 11 bases separated the two germline ends. CDR3 bases: TGTGCCAGCAGGAAAGTCACGGTGAACACTGAAGCTTTCTTT. Translated, it gives CASRKVTVNTEAFF.

This rearrangement joins TRBV10-3 to TRBJ1-2, with 7 bases identical to TRBD1. The CDR3 runs to 14 residues. Per the germline V gene, CDR1 is ENHRY and CDR2 is SYGVKD. V was pared by 10 bases and J by 3 bases, with 11 bases of the junction left unmatched. CDR3 amino acids: CATDQGGLDYGYTF. The CDR3 nucleotides read TGTGCCACCGACCAGGGGGGACTGGACTATGGCTACACCTTC.

Only a few counts were recorded for this clone. The chain couples TRBV6-5 to TRBJ2-1; the D gene is possibly TRBD2 (6 bases). The ends were cut back, 7 bases at V and 5 bases at J, with 18 bases in the middle. The CDR3 has 15 residues. The germline gives CDR1 MNHEY, CDR2 SVGAGI. In DNA, the CDR3 is TGTGCCAGCAATCTGAGGAGGGCCGGCGACAATGAGCAGTTCTTC. It specifies CASNLRRAGDNEQFF.

The chain links TRBV6-1 to TRBJ2-7, with 8 bases aligning to TRBD1. V lost 4 bases and J lost 6; bases outside the gene matches: 14. Germline loops: CDR1 MNHNS, CDR2 SASEGT. CDR3 length: 16 residues. The CDR3 DNA sequence: TGTGCCAGCAGTGGAAGCCGGGACAGGTTCTTTGTCGAGCAGTACTTC. Translated, it gives CASSGSRDRFFVEQYF.

V is TRBV25-1 and J is TRBJ2-7; 13 nucleotides match TRBD2. The V gene end was trimmed by 3 bases and the J gene end by 8 bases; junction bases not matched to a gene: 1. Germline values: CDR1 MGHDK, CDR2 SYGVNS. This CDR3 comprises 13 residues. The CDR3 nucleotides read TGTGCCAGCAGTGAGGGACTAGCGGGGAAGCAGTACTTC. Translation: CASSEGLAGKQYF.

V is TRBV5-6 and J is TRBJ2-7; 7 positions match TRBD1. V shed 4 bases and J 3 bases; nucleotides not matched to a gene: 7. This CDR3 is built from 14 residues. Germline lookup yields CDR1 SGHDT and CDR2 YYEEEE. The CDR3 DNA sequence: TGTGCCAGCAGCCGTAGGGGGCCCCTCTACGAGCAGTACTTC. Amino acid sequence: CASSRRGPLYEQYF. Full variable domain (rest looked up from reference TRBV5-6 and TRBJ2-7): DAGVTQSPTHLIKTRGQQVTLRCSPKSGHDTVSWYQQALGQGPQFIFQYYEEEERQRGNFPDRFSGHQFPNYSSELNVNALLLGDSALYLCASSRRGPLYEQYFGPGTRLTVT.

The chain is built from TRBV11-3 and TRBJ2-7, with D maybe TRBD1 (7 bases). The CDR3 contains 13 residues. Between the trimmed V and J ends, which lost 2 bases and 7 bases, there was a span of 12 bases. CDR1 is SGHNT, CDR2 YENEEA, per germline. The CDR3 loop reads CASSLQGGREQYF. CDR3 DNA: TGTGCCAGCAGCTTACAGGGGGGCCGAGAGCAGTACTTC.

This chain links TRBV11-3 with TRBJ2-2, with 14 bases that match TRBD2. V shed 3 bases, J shed 1 base, and the junction held 1 base outside the gene matches. CDR3 size: 17 residues. Germline V CDR1 and CDR2: SGHNT, YENEEA. The CDR3: CASSLGLAGVNTGELFF. CDR3 nucleotide sequence: TGTGCCAGCAGCTTGGGACTAGCGGGAGTGAACACCGGGGAGCTGTTTTTT.

The genes are TRBV21-1 and TRBJ2-5; the table names TRBD1, a call not compared with the DNA. TRBV21-1 is designated a pseudogene. The CDR3 consists of 16 residues. CDR3 sequence (DNA): TGTGCCAGCAGCAAAGAGATCAAGGGGGTGGGAGAGACCCAGTACTTC. Translating gives CASSKEIKGVGETQYF.

This clone was seen only a few times. The sample carries other DNA sequences with the same CDR3. J is TRBJ1-2 and V is TRBV25-1, with TRBD1 matching 11 bases. The J segment lost 4 bases and the V segment lost 4 bases, leaving 5 bases of the junction unmatched. The CDR3 covers 15 residues. CDR1 and CDR2 (germline): MGHDK, SYGVNS. In DNA form, the CDR3 reads TGTGCCAGCAGTGTCCGGACAGGGGGCGGCTATGGCTACACCTTC. Its protein is CASSVRTGGGYGYTF.

The CDR3 is CASSFRDRGGEQYF. CDR3 DNA sequence: TGTGCCAGCAGCTTCCGGGACAGGGGTGGTGAGCAGTACTTC. This chain connects TRBV11-1 to TRBJ2-7; 10 nucleotides agree with TRBD1. V trimming: 3 bases; J trimming: 7 bases; junction bases outside the gene matches: 6. The length of the CDR3 is 14 residues. Germline V gives CDR1 SGHAT, CDR2 FQDESV (reference sequence).

The V and J genes are TRBV11-3 and TRBJ2-2, with TRBD1 matching 8 bases. The CDR3 has 16 residues. Trimming at V came to 5 bases and at J to 1 base, leaving 6 bases not matched to a gene. Germline V gene sequence: CDR1 SGHNT, CDR2 YENEEA. This chain's CDR3 is CASSLRTGWNTGELFF. Here the CDR3 DNA reads TGTGCCAGCAGCCTACGGACAGGGTGGAACACCGGGGAGCTGTTTTTT.

This clone has a handful of counts. The chain carries TRBV6-1 and TRBJ2-2, with 8 bases that match TRBD1. Germline V lookup: CDR1 MNHNS, CDR2 SASEGT. V was clipped by 4 bases and J by 7 bases; unmatched bases: 14. The CDR3 is 17 amino acids. In DNA, the CDR3 is TGTGCCAGCAGTGTAATTGGGACAGGAGGTTTGAGCGGGGAGCTGTTTTTT. This encodes CASSVIGTGGLSGELFF.

This clone has just one count. The gene calls are TRBV23-1 and TRBJ1-4; 7 nucleotides match TRBD1. TRBV23-1 is filed as an ORF, its function uncertain. This CDR3 comprises 15 residues. With V trimmed by 6 bases and J by 4 bases, 8 bases remained unmatched. DNA for the CDR3: TGCGCCAGCAGGAGACAGGGAGCAAATAATGAAAAACTGTTTTTT. This encodes CASRRQGANNEKLFF.